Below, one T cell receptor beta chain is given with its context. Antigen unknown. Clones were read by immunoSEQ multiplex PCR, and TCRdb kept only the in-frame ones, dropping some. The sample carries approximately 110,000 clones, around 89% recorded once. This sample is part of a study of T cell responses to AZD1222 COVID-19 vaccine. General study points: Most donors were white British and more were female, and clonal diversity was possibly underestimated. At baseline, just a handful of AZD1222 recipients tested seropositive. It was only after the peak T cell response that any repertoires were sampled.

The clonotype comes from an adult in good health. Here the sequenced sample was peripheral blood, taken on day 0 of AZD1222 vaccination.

The CDR3 spells CATSRDGTRPGELFF. CDR3 coding DNA: TGTGCCACCAGCAGAGATGGGACTAGACCCGGGGAGCTGTTTTTT. V and J are TRBV15 and TRBJ2-2, with 8 bases matching TRBD2. Trimming at V came to 0 bases and at J to 6 bases, leaving 3 bases not matched to a gene. Germline lookup yields CDR1 LNHNV and CDR2 YYDKDF (reference sequence). The CDR3 spans 15 residues. Drawing the rest from reference TRBV15 and TRBJ2-2, the complete variable domain is DAMVIQNPRYQVTQFGKPVTLSCSQTLNHNVMYWYQQKSSQAPKLLFHYYDKDFNNEADTPDNFQSRRPNTSFCFLDIRSPGLGDTAMYLCATSRDGTRPGELFFGEGSRLTVL.